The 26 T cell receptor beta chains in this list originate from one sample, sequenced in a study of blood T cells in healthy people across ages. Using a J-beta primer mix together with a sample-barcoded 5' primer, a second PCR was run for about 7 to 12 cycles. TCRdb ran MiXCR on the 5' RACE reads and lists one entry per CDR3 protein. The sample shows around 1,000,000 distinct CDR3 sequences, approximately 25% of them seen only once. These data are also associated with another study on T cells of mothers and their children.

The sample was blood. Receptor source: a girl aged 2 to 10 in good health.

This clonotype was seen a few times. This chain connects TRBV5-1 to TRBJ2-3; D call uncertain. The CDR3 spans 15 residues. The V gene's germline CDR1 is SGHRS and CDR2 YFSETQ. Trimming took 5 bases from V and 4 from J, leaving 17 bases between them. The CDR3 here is CASSPMIGPADTQYF. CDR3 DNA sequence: TGCGCCAGCAGTCCTATGATCGGGCCCGCAGATACGCAGTATTTT.

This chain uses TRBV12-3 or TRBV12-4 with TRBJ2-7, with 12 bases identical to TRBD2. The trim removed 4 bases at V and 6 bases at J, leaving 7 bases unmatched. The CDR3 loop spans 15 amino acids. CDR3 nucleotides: TGTGCCAGCAGTTCCCAGACTAGCGGGAGCCGCGAGCAGTACTTC. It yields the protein CASSSQTSGSREQYF.

CDR3 in amino acids: CASSQGRASYEQYF. The CDR3 DNA is TGCGCCAGCAGCCAGGGGCGGGCTAGCTACGAGCAGTACTTC. The genes are TRBV4-1 and TRBJ2-5; the D gene could be TRBD1 or TRBD2 (5 bases each). The closer fit of TRBJ2-7 to the DNA end suggests the J call may be wrong. The CDR3 is 14 residues long. The germline V gene has CDR1 MGHRA and CDR2 YSYEKL.

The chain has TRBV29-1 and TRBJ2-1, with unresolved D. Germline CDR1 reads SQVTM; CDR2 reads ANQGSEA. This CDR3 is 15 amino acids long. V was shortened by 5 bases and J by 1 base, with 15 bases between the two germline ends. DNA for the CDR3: TGCAGCGTTAAACCCCCAGGTGGTTCCTACAATGAGCAGTTCTTC. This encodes CSVKPPGGSYNEQFF.

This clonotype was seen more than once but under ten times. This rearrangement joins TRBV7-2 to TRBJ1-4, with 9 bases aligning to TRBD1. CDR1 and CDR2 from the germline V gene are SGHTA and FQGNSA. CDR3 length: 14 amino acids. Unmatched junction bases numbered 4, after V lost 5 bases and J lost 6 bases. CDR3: CASSPDRGHEKLFF. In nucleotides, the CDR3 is TGTGCCAGCAGCCCGGACAGGGGTCATGAAAAACTGTTTTTT.

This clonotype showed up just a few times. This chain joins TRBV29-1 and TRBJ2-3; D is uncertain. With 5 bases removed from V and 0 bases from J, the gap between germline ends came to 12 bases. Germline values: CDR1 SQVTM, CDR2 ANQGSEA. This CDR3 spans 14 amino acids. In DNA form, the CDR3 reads TGCAGCGTTATTAGCCCCTATAGCACAGATACGCAGTATTTT. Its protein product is CSVISPYSTDTQYF.

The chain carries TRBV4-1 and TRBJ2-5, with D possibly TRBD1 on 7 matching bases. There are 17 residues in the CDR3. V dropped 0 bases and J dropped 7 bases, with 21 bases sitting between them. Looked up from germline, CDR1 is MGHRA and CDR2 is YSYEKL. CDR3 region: CASSQDGGTVTSGTQYF. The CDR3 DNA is TGCGCCAGCAGCCAAGATGGCGGGACAGTTACCTCGGGGACCCAGTACTTC.

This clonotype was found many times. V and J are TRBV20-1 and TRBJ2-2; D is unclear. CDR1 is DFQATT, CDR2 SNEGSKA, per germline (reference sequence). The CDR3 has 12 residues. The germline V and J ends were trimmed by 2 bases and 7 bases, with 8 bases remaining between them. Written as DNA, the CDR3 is TGCAGTGCTAGACAGAGCCTCGGGGAGCTGTTTTTT. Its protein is CSARQSLGELFF.

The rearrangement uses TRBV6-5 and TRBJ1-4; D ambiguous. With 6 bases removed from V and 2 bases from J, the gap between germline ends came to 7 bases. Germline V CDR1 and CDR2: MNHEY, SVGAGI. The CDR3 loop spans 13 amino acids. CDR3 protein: CASRGDTNEKLFF. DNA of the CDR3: TGTGCCAGCAGGGGTGACACTAATGAAAAACTGTTTTTT.

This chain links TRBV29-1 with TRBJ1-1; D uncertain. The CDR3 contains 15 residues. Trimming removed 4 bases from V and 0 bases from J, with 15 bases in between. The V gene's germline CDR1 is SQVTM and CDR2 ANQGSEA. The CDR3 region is CSVGERHTMNTEAFF. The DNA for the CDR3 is TGCAGCGTTGGGGAGAGACATACCATGAACACTGAAGCTTTCTTT.

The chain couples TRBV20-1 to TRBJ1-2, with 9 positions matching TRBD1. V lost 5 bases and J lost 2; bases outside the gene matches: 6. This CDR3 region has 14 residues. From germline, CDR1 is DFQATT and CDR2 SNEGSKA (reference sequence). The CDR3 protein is CSADPGTGNYGYTF. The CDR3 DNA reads TGCAGTGCTGATCCCGGGACAGGGAACTATGGCTACACCTTC.

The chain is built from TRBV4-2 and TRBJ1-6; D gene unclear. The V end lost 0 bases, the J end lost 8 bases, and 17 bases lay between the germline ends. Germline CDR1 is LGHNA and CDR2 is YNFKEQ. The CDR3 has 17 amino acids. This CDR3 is CASSQESKRGSHSPLHF. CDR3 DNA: TGTGCCAGCAGCCAAGAGTCAAAGAGAGGATCGCATTCACCCCTCCACTTT.

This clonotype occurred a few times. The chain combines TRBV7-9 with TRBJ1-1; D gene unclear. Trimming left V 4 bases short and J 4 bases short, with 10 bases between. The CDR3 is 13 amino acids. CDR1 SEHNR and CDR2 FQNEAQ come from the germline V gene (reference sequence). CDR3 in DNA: TGTGCCAGCAGCTCAGGACCCCCCACTGAAGCTTTCTTT. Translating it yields CASSSGPPTEAFF.

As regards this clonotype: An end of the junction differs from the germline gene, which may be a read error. This CDR3 is CASSQDSLAESQETRYF. Written as DNA, the CDR3 is TGCGCCAGCAGCCAAGACTCACTAGCGGAGAGCCAAGAGACCCGGTACTTC. The chain employs TRBV4-1 and TRBJ2-5, with 8 bases fitting TRBD2. CDR3 length: 17 residues. The germline V gene has CDR1 MGHRA and CDR2 YSYEKL.

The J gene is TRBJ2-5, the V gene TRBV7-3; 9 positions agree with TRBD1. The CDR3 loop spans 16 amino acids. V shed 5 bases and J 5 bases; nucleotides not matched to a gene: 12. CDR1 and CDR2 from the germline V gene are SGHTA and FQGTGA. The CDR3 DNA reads TGTGCCAGCAGCACCTCCGGGACAGGGCGGTGGGAGACCCAGTACTTC. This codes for CASSTSGTGRWETQYF.

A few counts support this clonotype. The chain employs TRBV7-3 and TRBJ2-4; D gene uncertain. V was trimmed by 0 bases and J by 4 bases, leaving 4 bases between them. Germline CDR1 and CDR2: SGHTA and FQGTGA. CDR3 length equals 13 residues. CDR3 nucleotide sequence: TGTGCCAGCAGCTTAACCAGGAAAAACATTCAGTACTTC. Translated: CASSLTRKNIQYF. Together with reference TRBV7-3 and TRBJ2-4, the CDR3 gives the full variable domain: GAGVSQTPSNKVTEKGKYVELRCDPISGHTALYWYRQSLGQGPEFLIYFQGTGAADDSGLPNDRFFAVRPEGSVSTLKIQRTERGDSAVYLCASSLTRKNIQYFGAGTRLSVL.

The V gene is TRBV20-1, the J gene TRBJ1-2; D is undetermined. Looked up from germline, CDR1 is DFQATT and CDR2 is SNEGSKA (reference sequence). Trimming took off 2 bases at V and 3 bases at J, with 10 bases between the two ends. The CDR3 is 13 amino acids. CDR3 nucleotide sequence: TGCAGTGCTAGAAGTGTGGGAGACTATGGCTACACCTTC. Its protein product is CSARSVGDYGYTF.

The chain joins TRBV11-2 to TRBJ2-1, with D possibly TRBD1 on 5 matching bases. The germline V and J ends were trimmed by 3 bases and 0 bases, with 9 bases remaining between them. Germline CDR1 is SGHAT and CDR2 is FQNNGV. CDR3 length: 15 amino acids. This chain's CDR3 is CASSFFDSSYNEQFF. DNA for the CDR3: TGTGCCAGCAGCTTCTTCGACAGCTCCTACAATGAGCAGTTCTTC.

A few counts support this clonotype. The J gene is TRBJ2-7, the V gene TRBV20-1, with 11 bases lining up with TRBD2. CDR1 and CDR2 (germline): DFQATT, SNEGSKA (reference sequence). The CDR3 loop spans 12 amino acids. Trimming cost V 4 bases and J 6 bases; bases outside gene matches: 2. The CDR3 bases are TGCAGTGCTACACTAGCGGGAGCCGAGCAGTACTTC. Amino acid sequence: CSATLAGAEQYF.

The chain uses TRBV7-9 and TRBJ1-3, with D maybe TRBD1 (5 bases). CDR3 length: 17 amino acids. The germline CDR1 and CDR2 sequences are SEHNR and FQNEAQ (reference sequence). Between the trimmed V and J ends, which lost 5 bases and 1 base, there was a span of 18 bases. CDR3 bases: TGTGCCAGCAGCGCATGGGACGGATCGCGTTCTGGAAACACCATATATTTT. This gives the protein CASSAWDGSRSGNTIYF.

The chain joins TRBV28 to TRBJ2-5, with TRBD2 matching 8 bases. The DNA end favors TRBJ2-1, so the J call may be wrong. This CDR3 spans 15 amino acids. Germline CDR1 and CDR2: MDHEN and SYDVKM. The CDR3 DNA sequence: TGTGCCAGCAGTCAACCGGGACTAGGGCTCAATGAGCAGTTCTTC. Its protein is CASSQPGLGLNEQFF.

The CDR3 nucleotides read TGTGCCAGCACCCCGGAGAAGAGTGAAAAACTGTTTTTT. As protein: CASTPEKSEKLFF. This chain connects TRBV7-9 to TRBJ1-4; no clear D. The ends were cut back, 7 bases at V and 7 bases at J, with 13 bases in the middle. Germline loops: CDR1 SEHNR, CDR2 FQNEAQ (reference sequence). The CDR3 totals 13 residues.

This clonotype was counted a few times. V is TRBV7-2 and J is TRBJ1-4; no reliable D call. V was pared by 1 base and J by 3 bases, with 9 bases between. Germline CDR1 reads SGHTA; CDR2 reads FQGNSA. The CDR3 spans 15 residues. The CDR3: CASSLVFPANEKLFF. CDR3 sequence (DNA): TGTGCCAGCAGCTTAGTCTTCCCGGCTAATGAAAAACTGTTTTTT.

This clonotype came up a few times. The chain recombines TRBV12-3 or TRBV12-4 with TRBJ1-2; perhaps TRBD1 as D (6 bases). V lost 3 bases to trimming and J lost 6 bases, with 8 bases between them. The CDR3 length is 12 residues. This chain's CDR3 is CASSFSGDGYTF. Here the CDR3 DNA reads TGTGCCAGCAGTTTCTCAGGGGATGGCTACACCTTC.

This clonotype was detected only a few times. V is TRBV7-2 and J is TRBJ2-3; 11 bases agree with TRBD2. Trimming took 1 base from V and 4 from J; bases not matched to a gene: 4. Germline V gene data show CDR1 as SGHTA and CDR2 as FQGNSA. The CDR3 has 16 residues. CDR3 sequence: CASSLVAGGGSDTQYF. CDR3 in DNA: TGTGCCAGCAGCTTAGTAGCGGGAGGGGGATCAGATACGCAGTATTTT.

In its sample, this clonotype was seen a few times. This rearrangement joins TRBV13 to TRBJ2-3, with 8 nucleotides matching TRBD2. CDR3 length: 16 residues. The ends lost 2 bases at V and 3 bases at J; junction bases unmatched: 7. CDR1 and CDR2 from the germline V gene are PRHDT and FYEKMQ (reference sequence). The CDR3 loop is CASSLIRGGPTDTQYF. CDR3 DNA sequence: TGTGCCAGCAGCTTAATCCGGGGGGGCCCGACAGATACGCAGTATTTT.